This T cell receptor beta chain was recovered during a study of blood T cell repertoires in COVID-19. Germline V gives CDR1 SGHAT, CDR2 FQNNGV. J was trimmed by 8 bases and V by 4 bases; bases with no gene match: 11. The CDR3 spans 15 residues. Here immunoSEQ multiplex PCR was the method, and the copy in TCRdb shows in-frame clones only, minus some. The data show fewer than 200,000 clones, roughly four fifths seen once. Input material: peripheral blood. The gene calls are TRBV11-2 and TRBJ2-1, with TRBD2 matching over 7 bases. The sequence was collected from an elderly woman with COVID-19, enrolled during active disease. CDR3 bases: TGTGCCAGCAGCTGGGGTTCGGGGGGTTCTTATGAGCAGTTCTTC. The encoded protein is CASSWGSGGSYEQFF.